The entry below describes one T cell receptor (beta chain). As yet, its antigen is unknown. This sample is part of a study of neoadjuvant anti-PD-1 for oral cavity cancer. In the study overall: Around day 43, patients without progression received a fourth nivolumab dose before surgery.

Whole-study results and caveats: Each response group had just a few patients in TCR analyses.

This CDR3 region has 13 residues. V lost 4 bases, J lost 7 bases, and 13 bases lay in between. The germline gives CDR1 WNHNN, CDR2 SYGVQD (reference sequence). TCRdb's copy holds only in-frame clones and misses some; the assay was immunoSEQ multiplex PCR. This table has under 85,000 clones, about four fifths appearing once. No culture or expansion preceded analysis of these blood cells. The specimen comprised PBMCs, sampled before nivolumab (anti-PD-1) treatment. The chain joins TRBV10-1 to TRBJ1-1, with D perhaps TRBD1 (5 bases). The clonotype originates from a person between 35 and 79 years old with oral cavity squamous cell carcinoma. The CDR3 region is CASSARGVGEAFF. The CDR3 nucleotides are TGCGCCAGCAGTGCGCGAGGGGTCGGTGAAGCTTTCTTT.